A selection of T cell receptor beta chains follows, all from one sample in a study of blood T cell repertoires in COVID-19. The method was immunoSEQ multiplex PCR; TCRdb's version includes in-frame clones alone and lacks a portion of them. Counted here are some 150,000 clones, about 88% occurring once; the ten biggest clones make up more than 2%. The specimen was peripheral blood. All receptors come from a woman in her seventies with acute or convalescent COVID-19. Both conserved end residues are part of each CDR3. Each record gives: J gene, V gene, D gene, clone size, CDR3 DNA, CDR3 protein. The D gene is left open where the match is weak. Size is omitted from some rows. Given values are once, few, many or a class for expanded clones.

j_call: TRBJ2-7
v_call: TRBV2
d_call: NA
clone_size: NA
cdr3_nt: TGTGCCAGCAGACGGACTCTAGACAGGATCATCTACGAGCAGTACTTC
cdr3_aa: CASRRTLDRIIYEQYF

j_call: TRBJ2-7
v_call: TRBV5-4
d_call: TRBD2
clone_size: NA
cdr3_nt: TGTGCCAGCAGCTTGTCGGGAGGGAACTCCTACGAGCAGTACTTC
cdr3_aa: CASSLSGGNSYEQYF

j_call: TRBJ1-2
v_call: TRBV28
d_call: NA
clone_size: NA
cdr3_nt: TGTGCCATCGCTATCGGACAGTCCTATGGCTACACCTTC
cdr3_aa: CAIAIGQSYGYTF

j_call: TRBJ2-5
v_call: TRBV19
d_call: NA
clone_size: NA
cdr3_nt: TGTGCCAGTGCCCAGAGTTGGGCCCAAGAGACCCAGTACTTC
cdr3_aa: CASAQSWAQETQYF

j_call: TRBJ2-3
v_call: TRBV4-1
d_call: NA
clone_size: NA
cdr3_nt: TGCGCCAGCAGCCCACTGAGAGAGGCTTTCTTTTCGAGCACAGATACGCAGTATTTT
cdr3_aa: CASSPLREAFFSSTDTQYF

j_call: TRBJ1-1
v_call: TRBV15
d_call: NA
clone_size: NA
cdr3_nt: TGTGCCACCAGCAGAGATTTCGGGGTCGGGACTGAAGCTTTCTTT
cdr3_aa: CATSRDFGVGTEAFF

j_call: TRBJ1-3
v_call: TRBV4-3
d_call: NA
clone_size: NA
cdr3_nt: TGCGCCAGCAGCCAAGCTACAGCTTCGAGCTCTGGAAACACCATATATTTT
cdr3_aa: CASSQATASSSGNTIYF

j_call: TRBJ1-4
v_call: TRBV18
d_call: NA
clone_size: NA
cdr3_nt: TGTGCCAGCTCCCTGGGAGGCAGGAAGGAAAAACTGTTTTTT
cdr3_aa: CASSLGGRKEKLFF

j_call: TRBJ2-7
v_call: TRBV7-9
d_call: NA
clone_size: NA
cdr3_nt: TGTGCCAGCAGCCAGCAATTGACAGTGAACGAGCAGTACTTC
cdr3_aa: CASSQQLTVNEQYF

j_call: TRBJ2-3
v_call: TRBV5-1
d_call: NA
clone_size: NA
cdr3_nt: TGCGCCAGCAGCTTTCCTACAGGGCCCTCAGATACGCAGTATTTT
cdr3_aa: CASSFPTGPSDTQYF

j_call: TRBJ1-1
v_call: TRBV12-3/TRBV12-4
d_call: TRBD1
clone_size: NA
cdr3_nt: TGTGCCAGCAGTTTATCCGCGACAGGGACAGCTTTCTTT
cdr3_aa: CASSLSATGTAFF

j_call: TRBJ1-1
v_call: TRBV4-1
d_call: TRBD1
clone_size: NA
cdr3_nt: TGCGCCAGCAGCCAAGGTACAGGGGAGGCTTTCTTT
cdr3_aa: CASSQGTGEAFF

j_call: TRBJ1-4
v_call: TRBV20-1
d_call: NA
clone_size: few
cdr3_nt: TGCAGTGCTAGTCCTCCTCCCGTGAGACTGTTTTTT
cdr3_aa: CSASPPPVRLFF

j_call: TRBJ1-5
v_call: TRBV4-2
d_call: NA
clone_size: NA
cdr3_nt: TGTGCCAGCAGCCAAGATATGGCAGTCAATCAGCCCCAGCATTTT
cdr3_aa: CASSQDMAVNQPQHF

j_call: TRBJ1-1
v_call: TRBV13
d_call: TRBD1
clone_size: NA
cdr3_nt: TGTGCCAGCAGCCTTAGGACAGGGGGCGAGAATATTGAAGCTTTCTTT
cdr3_aa: CASSLRTGGENIEAFF

j_call: TRBJ1-5
v_call: TRBV6-6
d_call: NA
clone_size: NA
cdr3_nt: TGTGCCAGCAGTTACCCGGTGAGCAATCAGCCCCAGCATTTT
cdr3_aa: CASSYPVSNQPQHF

j_call: TRBJ2-1
v_call: TRBV28
d_call: TRBD1
clone_size: NA
cdr3_nt: TGTGCCAGCAGCTGGGACAGTTGGAATGAGCAGTTCTTC
cdr3_aa: CASSWDSWNEQFF

j_call: TRBJ1-1
v_call: TRBV4-3
d_call: NA
clone_size: NA
cdr3_nt: TGCGCCAGCAGCCCCGCAGGGGTGGGGAACACTGAAGCTTTCTTT
cdr3_aa: CASSPAGVGNTEAFF

j_call: TRBJ1-4
v_call: TRBV4-1
d_call: NA
clone_size: NA
cdr3_nt: TGCGCCAGCAGCCAAGATAGGAGCAGACCCCTTTTTTTT
cdr3_aa: CASSQDRSRPLFF

j_call: TRBJ2-5
v_call: TRBV4-1
d_call: TRBD2
clone_size: NA
cdr3_nt: TGCGCCAGCAGCCGCGGGACTAACGTCCAAGAGACCCAGTACTTC
cdr3_aa: CASSRGTNVQETQYF

j_call: TRBJ2-5
v_call: TRBV7-9
d_call: TRBD1
clone_size: NA
cdr3_nt: TGTGCCAGCAGCCGTCCTACAGGGGTTGAAGAGACCCAGTACTTC
cdr3_aa: CASSRPTGVEETQYF

j_call: TRBJ1-5
v_call: TRBV6-6
d_call: NA
clone_size: NA
cdr3_nt: TGTGCCAGCAGTTACGGGGAGGGGGTGGGCAATCAGCCCCAGCATTTT
cdr3_aa: CASSYGEGVGNQPQHF

j_call: TRBJ1-2
v_call: TRBV7-2
d_call: TRBD1
clone_size: NA
cdr3_nt: TGTGCCAGCAGGGAGGGACAGGGGGAGGAAGGCTACACCTTC
cdr3_aa: CASREGQGEEGYTF

j_call: TRBJ1-4
v_call: TRBV6-5
d_call: TRBD1
clone_size: NA
cdr3_nt: TGTGCCAGCAGCGAGACAGGGGGCATGAATGAAAAACTGTTTTTT
cdr3_aa: CASSETGGMNEKLFF

j_call: TRBJ1-3
v_call: TRBV7-9
d_call: TRBD1
clone_size: few
cdr3_nt: TGTGCCAGCAGCCGAACAGGGGCTGGAAACACCATATATTTT
cdr3_aa: CASSRTGAGNTIYF

j_call: TRBJ2-2
v_call: TRBV5-1
d_call: NA
clone_size: few
cdr3_nt: TGCGCCAGCAGCTTGGAACAGGGGAACACCGGGGAGCTGTTTTTT
cdr3_aa: CASSLEQGNTGELFF

j_call: TRBJ1-2
v_call: TRBV19
d_call: NA
clone_size: NA
cdr3_nt: TGTGCCAGTAGTACAGGGATTAACTATGGCTACACCTTC
cdr3_aa: CASSTGINYGYTF

j_call: TRBJ2-6
v_call: TRBV27
d_call: TRBD2
clone_size: NA
cdr3_nt: TGTGCCAGCAGGGGGACGGGGGGAAACTCTGGGGCCAACGTCCTGACTTTC
cdr3_aa: CASRGTGGNSGANVLTF

j_call: TRBJ1-4
v_call: TRBV4-1
d_call: TRBD1
clone_size: NA
cdr3_nt: TGCGCCAGCAGCCAAGATTTACAGGGGTCAGCTAATGAAAAACTGTTTTTT
cdr3_aa: CASSQDLQGSANEKLFF

j_call: TRBJ1-2
v_call: TRBV7-2
d_call: NA
clone_size: NA
cdr3_nt: TGTGCCAGCAGCCGTCGGGAGGGCTATGGCTACACCTTC
cdr3_aa: CASSRREGYGYTF

j_call: TRBJ1-5
v_call: TRBV28
d_call: TRBD1
clone_size: NA
cdr3_nt: TGTGCCAGCAGCTCCACAGGGGGGTTCCATCAGCCCCAGCATTTT
cdr3_aa: CASSSTGGFHQPQHF

j_call: TRBJ2-7
v_call: TRBV7-9
d_call: TRBD2
clone_size: NA
cdr3_nt: TGTGCCAGCAGCTTAGGGGGACTAGCCACCTACGAGCAGTACTTC
cdr3_aa: CASSLGGLATYEQYF

j_call: TRBJ1-3
v_call: TRBV12-3/TRBV12-4
d_call: NA
clone_size: NA
cdr3_nt: TGTGCCAGCAGTTCTATCGCTGGAAACACCATATATTTT
cdr3_aa: CASSSIAGNTIYF

j_call: TRBJ1-1
v_call: TRBV5-6
d_call: TRBD1
clone_size: NA
cdr3_nt: TGTGCCAGCAGCTTGAGGGACAGGGTAGGAACTGAAGCTTTCTTT
cdr3_aa: CASSLRDRVGTEAFF

j_call: TRBJ1-2
v_call: TRBV5-6
d_call: TRBD1
clone_size: NA
cdr3_nt: TGTGCCAGCAGCTTGGGTCCCGTGACAGGGGGAAACTATGGCTACACCTTC
cdr3_aa: CASSLGPVTGGNYGYTF

j_call: TRBJ1-1
v_call: TRBV6-5
d_call: NA
clone_size: NA
cdr3_nt: TGTGCCAGCAGGCTTCAGGGGCTTAAGAACACTGAAGCTTTCTTT
cdr3_aa: CASRLQGLKNTEAFF

j_call: TRBJ2-1
v_call: TRBV6-2/TRBV6-3
d_call: TRBD2
clone_size: NA
cdr3_nt: TGTGCCAGCAGCTCCCTCTTGGGGGGGGATATAGACAATGAGCAGTTCTTC
cdr3_aa: CASSSLLGGDIDNEQFF

j_call: TRBJ2-3
v_call: TRBV6-2/TRBV6-3
d_call: TRBD1
clone_size: NA
cdr3_nt: TGTGCCAGCAGCCCGGGACAGTCAGTTCTTACGCAGTATTTT
cdr3_aa: CASSPGQSVLTQYF

j_call: TRBJ1-1
v_call: TRBV28
d_call: NA
clone_size: NA
cdr3_nt: TGTGCCAGCAGTTTCGGGGACAAGAGTCCTTTCTTT
cdr3_aa: CASSFGDKSPFF

j_call: TRBJ1-1
v_call: TRBV19
d_call: TRBD1
clone_size: once
cdr3_nt: TGTGCCAGTAGTACCATAGACAGGGGGAACACTGAAGCTTTCTTT
cdr3_aa: CASSTIDRGNTEAFF

j_call: TRBJ1-6
v_call: TRBV2
d_call: TRBD1
clone_size: NA
cdr3_nt: TGTGCCAGCAGTGAAGTAAGAGGCGGGACAGGGCCTTCACCCCTCCACTTT
cdr3_aa: CASSEVRGGTGPSPLHF

j_call: TRBJ2-2
v_call: TRBV2
d_call: TRBD1
clone_size: NA
cdr3_nt: TGTGCCAGCAGACAGGGGTCGACCGGGGAGCTGTTTTTT
cdr3_aa: CASRQGSTGELFF

j_call: TRBJ1-2
v_call: TRBV29-1
d_call: NA
clone_size: NA
cdr3_nt: TGCAGCGTTGTGACGGGTGGCTACACCTTC
cdr3_aa: CSVVTGGYTF

j_call: TRBJ1-6
v_call: TRBV19
d_call: NA
clone_size: NA
cdr3_nt: TGTGCCAGTAGTATGATGAGGGGGGGACAAAATAATTCACCCCTCCACTTT
cdr3_aa: CASSMMRGGQNNSPLHF

j_call: TRBJ1-5
v_call: TRBV19
d_call: NA
clone_size: once
cdr3_nt: TGTGCCAGTAGATCGACAGGCCCAAGCAATCAGCCCCAGCATTTT
cdr3_aa: CASRSTGPSNQPQHF

j_call: TRBJ2-7
v_call: TRBV18
d_call: TRBD1
clone_size: NA
cdr3_nt: TGTGCCAGCTCACCCCCCCGGACAGGGGGCCACGAGCAGTACTTC
cdr3_aa: CASSPPRTGGHEQYF

j_call: TRBJ1-1
v_call: TRBV5-6
d_call: NA
clone_size: NA
cdr3_nt: TGTGCCAGCAGCCCTGGGAGGGGAAACACTGAAGCTTTCTTT
cdr3_aa: CASSPGRGNTEAFF

j_call: TRBJ2-1
v_call: TRBV24-1
d_call: TRBD2
clone_size: NA
cdr3_nt: TGTGCCACCAGTGACGTGAGCGGGGGGTCCTACAATGAGCAGTTCTTC
cdr3_aa: CATSDVSGGSYNEQFF

j_call: TRBJ2-7
v_call: TRBV19
d_call: NA
clone_size: NA
cdr3_nt: TGTGCCAGTAGTATCCCCGGGACTCTCTACGAGCAGTACTTC
cdr3_aa: CASSIPGTLYEQYF

j_call: TRBJ2-5
v_call: TRBV6-2/TRBV6-3
d_call: NA
clone_size: NA
cdr3_nt: NA
cdr3_aa: CASSSSLAGGQETQYF

j_call: TRBJ2-5
v_call: TRBV28
d_call: TRBD2
clone_size: NA
cdr3_nt: TGTGCCAGCAGTGCCGGGGGGGCACCCCAAGAGACCCAGTACTTC
cdr3_aa: CASSAGGAPQETQYF

j_call: TRBJ1-1
v_call: TRBV18
d_call: TRBD1
clone_size: NA
cdr3_nt: TGTGCCAGCTCACGGGACAGGGGCACTGAAGCTTTCTTT
cdr3_aa: CASSRDRGTEAFF

j_call: TRBJ2-5
v_call: TRBV11-2
d_call: NA
clone_size: NA
cdr3_nt: TGTGCCAGCAGCCCCTCTGTGGGGCGGGAGACCCAGTACTTC
cdr3_aa: CASSPSVGRETQYF